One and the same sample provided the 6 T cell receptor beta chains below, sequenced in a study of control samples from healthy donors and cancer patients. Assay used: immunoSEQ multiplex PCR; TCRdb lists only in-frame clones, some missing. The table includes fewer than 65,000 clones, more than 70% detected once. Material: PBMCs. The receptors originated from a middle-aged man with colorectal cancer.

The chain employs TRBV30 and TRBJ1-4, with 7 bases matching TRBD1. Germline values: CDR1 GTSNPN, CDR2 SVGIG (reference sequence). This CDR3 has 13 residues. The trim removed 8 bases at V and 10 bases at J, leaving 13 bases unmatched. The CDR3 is CALWGGGRGKLFF. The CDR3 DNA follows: TGTGCCCTCTGGGGAGGGGGCCGTGGAAAACTGTTTTTT. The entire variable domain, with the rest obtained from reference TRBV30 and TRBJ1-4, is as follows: SQTIHQWPATLVQPVGSPLSLECTVEGTSNPNLYWYRQAAGRGLQLLFYSVGIGQISSEVPQNLSASRPQDRQFILSSKKLLLSDSGFYLCALWGGGRGKLFFGSGTQLSVL.

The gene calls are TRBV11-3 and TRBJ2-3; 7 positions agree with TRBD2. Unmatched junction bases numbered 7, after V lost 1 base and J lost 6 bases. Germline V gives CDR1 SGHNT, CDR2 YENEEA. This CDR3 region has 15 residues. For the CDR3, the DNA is TGTGCCAGCAGCTTAGCGGGCGGGAGATTGGATACGCAGTATTTT. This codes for CASSLAGGRLDTQYF.

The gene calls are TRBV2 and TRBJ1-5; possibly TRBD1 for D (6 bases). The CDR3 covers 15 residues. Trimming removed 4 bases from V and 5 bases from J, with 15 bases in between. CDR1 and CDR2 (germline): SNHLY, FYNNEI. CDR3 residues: CASSAGSGGYQPQHF. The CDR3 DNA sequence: TGTGCCAGCAGTGCGGGGAGTGGGGGCTATCAGCCCCAGCATTTT.

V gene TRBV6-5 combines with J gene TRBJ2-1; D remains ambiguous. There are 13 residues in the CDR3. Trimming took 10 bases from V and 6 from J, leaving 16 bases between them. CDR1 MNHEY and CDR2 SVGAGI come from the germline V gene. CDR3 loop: CATSNGLGNEQFF. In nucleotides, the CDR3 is TGTGCCACCAGCAACGGTCTGGGCAATGAGCAGTTCTTC.

The CDR3 sequence is CASSQTGSGNTIYF. The CDR3 coding sequence is TGTGCCAGCAGTCAGACAGGCTCTGGAAACACCATATATTTT. The rearrangement joins TRBV14 to TRBJ1-3; the D gene is possibly TRBD1 (6 bases). The CDR3 is 14 amino acids. Germline V gene lookup returns CDR1 SGHDN and CDR2 FVKESK. Trimming removed 6 bases from V and 0 bases from J, with 9 bases in between.

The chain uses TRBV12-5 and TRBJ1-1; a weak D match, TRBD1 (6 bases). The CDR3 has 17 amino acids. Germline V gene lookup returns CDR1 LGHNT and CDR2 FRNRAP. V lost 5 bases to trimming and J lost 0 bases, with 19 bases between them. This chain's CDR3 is CASGRQPTGTMNTEAFF. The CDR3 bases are TGTGCTAGTGGTCGACAACCCACCGGGACAATGAACACTGAAGCTTTCTTT.